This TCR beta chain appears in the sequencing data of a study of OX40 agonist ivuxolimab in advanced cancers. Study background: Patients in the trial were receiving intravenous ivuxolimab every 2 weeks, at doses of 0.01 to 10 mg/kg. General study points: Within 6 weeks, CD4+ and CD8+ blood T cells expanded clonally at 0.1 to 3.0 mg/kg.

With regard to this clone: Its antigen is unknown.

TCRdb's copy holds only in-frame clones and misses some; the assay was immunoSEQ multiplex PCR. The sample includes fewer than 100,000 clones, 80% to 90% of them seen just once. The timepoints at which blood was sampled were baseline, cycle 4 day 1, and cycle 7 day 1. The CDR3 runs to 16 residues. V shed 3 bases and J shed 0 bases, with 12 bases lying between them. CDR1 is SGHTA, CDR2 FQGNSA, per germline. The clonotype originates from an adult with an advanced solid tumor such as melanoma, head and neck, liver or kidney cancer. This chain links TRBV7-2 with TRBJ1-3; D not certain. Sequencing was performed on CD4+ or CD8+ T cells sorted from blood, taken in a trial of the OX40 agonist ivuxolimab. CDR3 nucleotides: TGTGCCAGCAGCTTGGATTCGGGGAACTCTGGAAACACCATATATTTT. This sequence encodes CASSLDSGNSGNTIYF.